Listed below are T cell receptor beta chains from one sample, sequenced in a study of blood T cells in healthy people across ages. TCRdb redid the calling of the 5' RACE reads with MiXCR, one entry per CDR3 protein. The sample contains fewer than 900,000 distinct CDR3 sequences, around half of which appear only once. The specimen was blood. The receptors originated from a woman aged 55-75 years in good health. The CDR3 runs from the conserved cysteine through the conserved F or W. The order of the fields is J gene, V gene, D gene, clone size, CDR3 DNA, CDR3 protein. A D gene is named only where the DNA matches it firmly. Clone sizes are given selectively: once, few, many, or a class where the clone is expanded.

TRBJ2-2 TRBV12-5 TRBD2 few TGTGCTAGTGGTTCAAGTATGATAGCGGGCGAAGGCGGGGAGCTGTTTTTT CASGSSMIAGEGGELFF
TRBJ2-3 TRBV4-1 . . TGCGCCAGCGGGCGGGACATTTGGTTCACAGATACGCAGTATTTT CASGRDIWFTDTQYF
TRBJ2-2 TRBV7-2 TRBD1 . TGTGCCAGCAGCCCTGACAGGGGTTGGACCGGGGAGCTGTTTTTT CASSPDRGWTGELFF
TRBJ2-7 TRBV28 TRBD1 . TGTGCCAGCACCAGACAGGGGAGCTCCCACGAGCAGTACTTC CASTRQGSSHEQYF
TRBJ2-1 TRBV28 TRBD2 few TGTGCCAGCATACGGAGCGGGGGAGGGAGAAATGAGCAGTTCTTC CASIRSGGGRNEQFF
TRBJ2-7 TRBV29-1 . few TGCAGCGTTTTGGGGGGCGTACCCCTAACCTACGAGCAGTACTTC CSVLGGVPLTYEQYF
TRBJ2-5 TRBV7-6 TRBD2 . TGTGCCAGCAGCGGGGGGGCTAGCGGGCCGAATCAGTACTTC CASSGGASGPNQYF
TRBJ2-2 TRBV10-3 TRBD1 once TGTGCCGCTAGAACCGGGACAGTTGCTACCGGGGAGCTGTTTTTT CAARTGTVATGELFF
TRBJ2-7 TRBV28 . . TGTGCCAGCAGTTTGCGTCTCAGCAGGGTGGACTCCTACGAGCAGTACTTC CASSLRLSRVDSYEQYF
TRBJ2-3 TRBV5-1 . . TGCGCCAGCAGCTGGGGCGCGGGGAAGCAGGAGTTAACAGATACGCAGTATTTT CASSWGAGKQELTDTQYF
TRBJ2-3 TRBV7-9 . few TGTGCCAGCAGCGGCTTTAAAAACACCGGGTACACAGATACGCAGTATTTT CASSGFKNTGYTDTQYF
TRBJ2-7 TRBV20-1 . . TGCAGTGCTAAACCGGGACACATTAGCCACGAGCAGTACTTC CSAKPGHISHEQYF
TRBJ1-2 TRBV7-9 . . TGTGCCAGCAGCTTAGAGGGCGGGAGAATGTATGGCTACACCTTC CASSLEGGRMYGYTF
TRBJ2-5 TRBV20-1 TRBD2 few TGCAGTGCTGACGGGAGGGCCGAAGAGACCCAGTACTTC CSADGRAEETQYF
TRBJ1-1 TRBV29-1 . . TGCAGCGCTATCGGTACTGGGACTGAAGCTTTCTTT CSAIGTGTEAFF
TRBJ2-3 TRBV7-2 . . TGTGCCAGCAGCTTAGAAGGCGGGTACGTCGCAGATATGCAGTATTTT CASSLEGGYVADMQYF
TRBJ1-4 TRBV12-3/TRBV12-4 . . TGTGCCAGCAGTTTATATCGAGAAACTAAAGAAAAACTGTTTTTT CASSLYRETKEKLFF
TRBJ1-6 TRBV10-3 . few TGTGCCATCAGGGGACAAAGGGGGGTCAATTCACCCCTCCACTTT CAIRGQRGVNSPLHF
TRBJ2-7 TRBV5-1 . . TGCGCCAGCAGCGAGATACAGCGAGACTACGAGCAGTACTTC CASSEIQRDYEQYF
TRBJ2-1 TRBV6-5 . . TGTGCCAGCCGACGGAAGAGAAACAATGAGCAGTTCTTC CASRRKRNNEQFF
TRBJ2-4 TRBV29-1 TRBD1 few TGCAGCGTTGAAATGCGGGACAGGTCCAAAAACATTCAGTACTTC CSVEMRDRSKNIQYF
TRBJ2-4 TRBV4-3 TRBD1 once TGCGCCAGCAGCCCTCGGACAGGGGAGGCGAAAAACATTCAGTACTTC CASSPRTGEAKNIQYF
TRBJ2-7 TRBV2 TRBD1 . TGTGCCAGCTCCGGACAGGGCCTGCAGGAGCAGTACTTC CASSGQGLQEQYF
TRBJ2-5 TRBV3-1 . few TGTGCCAGCAGCCAAGATAGCCTTCAAGAGACCCAGTACTTC CASSQDSLQETQYF
TRBJ2-1 TRBV20-1 TRBD1 . TGCAGTGCTAGAGGAAACAGGGGGGATGGGCAGTTCTTC CSARGNRGDGQFF
TRBJ2-7 TRBV12-1 . . TGTGCCAGCCTGAATTTGGGACAGGGACGCGAGCAGTACTTC CASLNLGQGREQYF